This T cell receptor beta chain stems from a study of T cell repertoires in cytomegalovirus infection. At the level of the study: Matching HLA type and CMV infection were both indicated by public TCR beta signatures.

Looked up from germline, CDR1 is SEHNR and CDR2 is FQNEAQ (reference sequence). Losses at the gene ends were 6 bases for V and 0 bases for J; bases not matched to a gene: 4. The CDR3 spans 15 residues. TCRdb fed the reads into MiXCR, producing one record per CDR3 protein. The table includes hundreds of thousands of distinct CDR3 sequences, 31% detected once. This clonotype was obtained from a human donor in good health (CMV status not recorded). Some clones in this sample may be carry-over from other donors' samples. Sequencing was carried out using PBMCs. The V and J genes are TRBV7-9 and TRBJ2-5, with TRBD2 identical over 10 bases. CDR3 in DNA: TGTGCCAGCAGTCGGACTAGCGGCTACCAAGAGACCCAGTACTTC. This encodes CASSRTSGYQETQYF.